This is a list of T cell receptor beta chains from one sample in a study of blood T cell repertoires in COVID-19. Only in-frame clones appear in the TCRdb table, and some are missing; sequencing was by immunoSEQ multiplex PCR. The sample carries 200,000 to 300,000 clones, roughly 86% recorded once. The specimen was PBMCs or T cells enriched from blood (not recorded which). These receptors came from a woman between 25 and 40 years old with acute COVID-19. CDR3s include the opening cysteine and the closing phenylalanine or tryptophan. A D gene is named only where the DNA matches it firmly. For some rows the clone size is stated as once, few or many, or as a class when expanded; others skip it.

D gene: NA; V gene: TRBV29-1; clone size: NA; J gene: TRBJ1-2; CDR3 protein: CSVEFGVNYGYTF; CDR3 DNA: TGCAGCGTTGAGTTCGGGGTTAACTATGGCTACACCTTC
D gene: TRBD1; V gene: TRBV3-1/TRBV3-2; clone size: NA; J gene: TRBJ1-1; CDR3 protein: CASSQGLRQGNTEAFF; CDR3 DNA: TGTGCCAGCAGCCAAGGACTTCGACAGGGGAACACTGAAGCTTTCTTT
D gene: TRBD1; V gene: TRBV10-3; clone size: NA; J gene: TRBJ1-1; CDR3 protein: CAISEGQGLRTEAFF; CDR3 DNA: TGTGCCATCAGTGAGGGACAGGGCCTACGGACTGAAGCTTTCTTT
D gene: NA; V gene: TRBV24-1; clone size: NA; J gene: TRBJ1-5; CDR3 protein: CATVVGGNKPQHF; CDR3 DNA: TGTGCCACCGTAGTAGGAGGGAATAAGCCCCAGCATTTT
D gene: TRBD1; V gene: TRBV3-1/TRBV3-2; clone size: NA; J gene: TRBJ1-2; CDR3 protein: CASSQGWDRGYGYTF; CDR3 DNA: TGTGCCAGCAGCCAAGGATGGGACAGGGGCTATGGCTACACCTTC
D gene: TRBD1; V gene: TRBV10-2; clone size: NA; J gene: TRBJ2-1; CDR3 protein: CASSESGTGRLNEQFF; CDR3 DNA: TGCGCCAGCAGTGAGTCAGGGACAGGGAGGTTGAATGAGCAGTTCTTC
D gene: NA; V gene: TRBV10-3; clone size: few; J gene: TRBJ1-5; CDR3 protein: CATGGNQPQHF; CDR3 DNA: TGTGCCACGGGGGGCAATCAGCCCCAGCATTTT
D gene: TRBD1; V gene: TRBV11-2; clone size: NA; J gene: TRBJ2-7; CDR3 protein: CASSSWTGVYEQYF; CDR3 DNA: TGTGCCAGCAGCTCCTGGACAGGGGTCTACGAGCAGTACTTC
D gene: NA; V gene: TRBV27; clone size: NA; J gene: TRBJ1-2; CDR3 protein: CASSWEFGYGYTF; CDR3 DNA: TGTGCCAGCAGTTGGGAGTTCGGCTATGGCTACACCTTC
D gene: TRBD1; V gene: TRBV5-1; clone size: NA; J gene: TRBJ1-4; CDR3 protein: CASSLDRGNEKLFF; CDR3 DNA: TGCGCCAGCAGCTTGGACAGGGGAAATGAAAAACTGTTTTTT
D gene: NA; V gene: TRBV5-1; clone size: NA; J gene: TRBJ2-5; CDR3 protein: CASSIWRETQYF; CDR3 DNA: TGCGCCAGCAGTATCTGGAGGGAGACCCAGTACTTC
D gene: TRBD2; V gene: TRBV19; clone size: once; J gene: TRBJ2-7; CDR3 protein: CASSPGLAGSYEQYF; CDR3 DNA: TGTGCCAGTAGTCCCGGACTAGCGGGGTCATACGAGCAGTACTTC
D gene: NA; V gene: TRBV27; clone size: NA; J gene: TRBJ2-1; CDR3 protein: CASSLWRGNEQFF; CDR3 DNA: TGTGCCAGCAGTTTATGGAGGGGCAATGAGCAGTTCTTC
D gene: TRBD1; V gene: TRBV7-2; clone size: many; J gene: TRBJ1-1; CDR3 protein: CASSQSKTGAGTEAFF; CDR3 DNA: TGTGCCAGCAGCCAATCTAAAACAGGGGCGGGCACTGAAGCTTTCTTT
D gene: NA; V gene: TRBV4-2; clone size: NA; J gene: TRBJ1-2; CDR3 protein: CASSQATEGGLKDGYTF; CDR3 DNA: TGTGCCAGCAGCCAAGCGACCGAAGGTGGGCTCAAGGATGGCTACACCTTC
D gene: NA; V gene: TRBV7-8; clone size: NA; J gene: TRBJ1-5; CDR3 protein: CASSSLFEQGTNRPQHF; CDR3 DNA: TGTGCCAGCAGCTCATTATTTGAGCAGGGGACCAATCGGCCCCAGCATTTT
D gene: TRBD1; V gene: TRBV11-2; clone size: NA; J gene: TRBJ1-1; CDR3 protein: CASSSRTGLAEAFF; CDR3 DNA: TGTGCCAGCAGCTCCCGGACAGGGTTGGCTGAAGCTTTCTTT
D gene: NA; V gene: TRBV6-5; clone size: NA; J gene: TRBJ1-2; CDR3 protein: CASSYSGVVGGYTF; CDR3 DNA: TGTGCCAGCAGTTACTCGGGAGTTGTTGGTGGCTACACCTTC
D gene: TRBD2; V gene: TRBV3-1/TRBV3-2; clone size: NA; J gene: TRBJ2-5; CDR3 protein: CASSQRPLTLAGTRTQYF; CDR3 DNA: TGTGCCAGCAGCCAAAGGCCCTTGACACTAGCGGGGACCCGCACCCAGTACTTC
D gene: TRBD1; V gene: TRBV29-1; clone size: NA; J gene: TRBJ1-4; CDR3 protein: CSVDRWGNEKLFF; CDR3 DNA: TGCAGCGTGGACAGGTGGGGTAACGAAAAACTGTTTTTT
D gene: NA; V gene: TRBV10-3; clone size: once; J gene: TRBJ1-1; CDR3 protein: CAISESGAAGAEAFF; CDR3 DNA: TGTGCCATCAGTGAGTCTGGGGCAGCAGGCGCTGAAGCTTTCTTT
D gene: TRBD1; V gene: TRBV28; clone size: NA; J gene: TRBJ1-5; CDR3 protein: CASRGTGDFGSNQPQHF; CDR3 DNA: TGTGCCAGCAGGGGCACAGGGGACTTTGGTAGCAATCAGCCCCAGCATTTT
D gene: TRBD1; V gene: TRBV7-9; clone size: NA; J gene: TRBJ2-7; CDR3 protein: CASSKDRYNEQYF; CDR3 DNA: TGTGCCAGCAGCAAGGACAGGTACAACGAGCAGTACTTC
D gene: TRBD1; V gene: TRBV12-3/TRBV12-4; clone size: once; J gene: TRBJ2-4; CDR3 protein: CASSPGQGDIQYF; CDR3 DNA: TGTGCCAGCAGTCCTGGACAGGGCGACATTCAGTACTTC
D gene: TRBD1; V gene: TRBV5-1; clone size: NA; J gene: TRBJ1-1; CDR3 protein: CASSFDRGYTEAFF; CDR3 DNA: TGCGCCAGCAGCTTTGACAGGGGGTACACTGAAGCTTTCTTT
D gene: NA; V gene: TRBV29-1; clone size: NA; J gene: TRBJ1-2; CDR3 protein: CSVEDPGEGTDYGYTF; CDR3 DNA: TGCAGCGTTGAAGATCCAGGGGAGGGTACGGACTATGGCTACACCTTC
D gene: TRBD1; V gene: TRBV19; clone size: NA; J gene: TRBJ2-5; CDR3 protein: CASSIDRDRQYF; CDR3 DNA: TGTGCCAGTAGTATAGATCGGGACAGACAGTACTTC
D gene: NA; V gene: TRBV7-6; clone size: NA; J gene: TRBJ1-4; CDR3 protein: CASSFNRDPNEKLFF; CDR3 DNA: TGTGCCAGCAGCTTCAACAGGGATCCTAATGAAAAACTGTTTTTT
D gene: NA; V gene: TRBV6-5; clone size: NA; J gene: TRBJ1-5; CDR3 protein: CASRGLGNQPQHF; CDR3 DNA: TGTGCCAGCAGGGGCCTTGGAAATCAGCCCCAGCATTTT
D gene: NA; V gene: TRBV4-1; clone size: NA; J gene: TRBJ1-4; CDR3 protein: CASSLLRGGGRHEKLFF; CDR3 DNA: TGCGCCAGCAGCCTCCTGAGGGGAGGGGGGCGGCATGAAAAACTGTTTTTT
D gene: TRBD1; V gene: TRBV5-5; clone size: NA; J gene: TRBJ1-1; CDR3 protein: CASSAQGALPNTEAFF; CDR3 DNA: TGTGCCAGCAGCGCGCAGGGGGCCCTACCGAACACTGAAGCTTTCTTT
D gene: TRBD1; V gene: TRBV6-2/TRBV6-3; clone size: NA; J gene: TRBJ2-2; CDR3 protein: CASSGDREEDTGELFF; CDR3 DNA: TGTGCCAGCAGTGGGGACAGGGAGGAGGATACCGGGGAGCTGTTTTTT
D gene: NA; V gene: TRBV3-1/TRBV3-2; clone size: NA; J gene: TRBJ1-2; CDR3 protein: CASSQIGRGGYTF; CDR3 DNA: TGTGCCAGCAGCCAAATTGGGCGGGGCGGCTACACCTTC
D gene: NA; V gene: TRBV7-9; clone size: NA; J gene: TRBJ2-7; CDR3 protein: CASSLVGRYEQYF; CDR3 DNA: TGTGCCAGCAGCTTAGTTGGTAGATACGAGCAGTACTTC
D gene: NA; V gene: TRBV18; clone size: NA; J gene: TRBJ2-5; CDR3 protein: CASSPEIQGILQETQYF; CDR3 DNA: TGTGCCAGCTCACCAGAGATTCAGGGGATCCTCCAAGAGACCCAGTACTTC
D gene: TRBD1; V gene: TRBV12-3/TRBV12-4; clone size: NA; J gene: TRBJ2-1; CDR3 protein: CATRTGPYNEQFF; CDR3 DNA: TGTGCTACCAGGACAGGCCCGTACAATGAGCAGTTCTTC
D gene: NA; V gene: TRBV10-3; clone size: NA; J gene: TRBJ1-1; CDR3 protein: CAISDPIRGTEAFF; CDR3 DNA: TGTGCCATCAGTGATCCGATCCGAGGCACTGAAGCTTTCTTT
D gene: TRBD1; V gene: TRBV9; clone size: NA; J gene: TRBJ1-2; CDR3 protein: CASSDGTGGAYGYTF; CDR3 DNA: TGTGCCAGCAGCGATGGGACAGGGGGCGCCTATGGCTACACCTTC
D gene: NA; V gene: TRBV7-9; clone size: NA; J gene: TRBJ1-2; CDR3 protein: CASSLEQNGYTF; CDR3 DNA: TGTGCCAGCAGCTTAGAACAGAATGGCTACACCTTC
D gene: TRBD2; V gene: TRBV6-1; clone size: NA; J gene: TRBJ2-1; CDR3 protein: CASSEAGGGGGNEQFF; CDR3 DNA: TGTGCCAGCAGTGAAGCTGGGGGGGGTGGTGGCAATGAGCAGTTCTTC
D gene: NA; V gene: TRBV7-9; clone size: NA; J gene: TRBJ1-2; CDR3 protein: CASSLTQGGYTF; CDR3 DNA: TGTGCCAGCAGCTTAACACAGGGCGGCTACACCTTC
D gene: TRBD1; V gene: TRBV12-3/TRBV12-4; clone size: NA; J gene: TRBJ1-2; CDR3 protein: CASSRDRRYGYTF; CDR3 DNA: TGTGCCAGCAGTCGGGACAGGCGCTATGGCTACACCTTC
D gene: NA; V gene: TRBV2; clone size: once; J gene: TRBJ1-1; CDR3 protein: CASTPHRPNTEAFF; CDR3 DNA: TGTGCCAGCACTCCCCACAGGCCTAACACTGAAGCTTTCTTT
D gene: NA; V gene: TRBV7-9; clone size: NA; J gene: TRBJ1-2; CDR3 protein: CASSSQSPLYGYTF; CDR3 DNA: TGTGCCAGCAGCTCACAGTCGCCTCTTTATGGCTACACCTTC
D gene: TRBD1; V gene: TRBV9; clone size: few; J gene: TRBJ1-2; CDR3 protein: CASSVGGTGQNYGYTF; CDR3 DNA: TGTGCCAGCAGCGTCGGAGGGACAGGACAAAACTATGGCTACACCTTC
D gene: TRBD1; V gene: TRBV7-9; clone size: NA; J gene: TRBJ2-7; CDR3 protein: CASSTRDRGLYEQYF; CDR3 DNA: TGTGCCAGCAGCACCCGGGACAGGGGCCTCTACGAGCAGTACTTC